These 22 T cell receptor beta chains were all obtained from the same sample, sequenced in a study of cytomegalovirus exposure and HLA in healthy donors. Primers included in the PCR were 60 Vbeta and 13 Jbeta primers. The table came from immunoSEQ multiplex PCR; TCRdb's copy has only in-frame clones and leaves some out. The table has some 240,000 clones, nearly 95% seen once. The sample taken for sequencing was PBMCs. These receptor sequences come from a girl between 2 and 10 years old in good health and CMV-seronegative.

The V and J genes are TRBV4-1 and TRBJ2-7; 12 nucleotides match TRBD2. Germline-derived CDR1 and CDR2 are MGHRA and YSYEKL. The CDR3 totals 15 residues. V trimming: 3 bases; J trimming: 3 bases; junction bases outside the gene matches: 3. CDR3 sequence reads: CASSQGLAGLYEQYF. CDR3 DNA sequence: TGCGCCAGCAGCCAGGGACTAGCGGGTCTCTACGAGCAGTACTTC.

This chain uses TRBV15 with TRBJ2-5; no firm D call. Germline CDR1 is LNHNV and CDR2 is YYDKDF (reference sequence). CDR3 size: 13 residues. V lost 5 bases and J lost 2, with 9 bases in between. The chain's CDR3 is CATSWSFQETQYF. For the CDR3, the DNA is TGTGCCACCAGCTGGAGTTTTCAAGAGACCCAGTACTTC.

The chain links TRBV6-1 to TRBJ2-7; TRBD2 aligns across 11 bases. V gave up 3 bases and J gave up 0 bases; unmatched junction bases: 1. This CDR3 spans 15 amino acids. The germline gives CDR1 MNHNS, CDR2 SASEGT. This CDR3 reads CASSEGTSGSYEQYF. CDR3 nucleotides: TGTGCCAGCAGTGAGGGGACTAGCGGCTCCTACGAGCAGTACTTC.

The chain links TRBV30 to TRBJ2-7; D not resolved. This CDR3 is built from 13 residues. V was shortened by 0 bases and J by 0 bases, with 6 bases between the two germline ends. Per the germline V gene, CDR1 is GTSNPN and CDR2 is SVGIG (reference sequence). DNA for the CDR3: TGTGCCTGGAGTGTACAGAGCTCCTACGAGCAGTACTTC. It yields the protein CAWSVQSSYEQYF.

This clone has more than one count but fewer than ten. The CDR3: CASSLPRDRGTVFRNSPLHF. CDR3 nucleotides: TGTGCCAGCAGCTTACCCCGGGACAGGGGGACTGTTTTTAGGAATTCACCCCTCCACTTT. The chain uses TRBV11-3 and TRBJ1-6; TRBD1 aligns across 11 bases. Germline V gene sequence: CDR1 SGHNT, CDR2 YENEEA. Unmatched junction bases numbered 16, after V lost 2 bases and J lost 7 bases. CDR3 length equals 20 residues.

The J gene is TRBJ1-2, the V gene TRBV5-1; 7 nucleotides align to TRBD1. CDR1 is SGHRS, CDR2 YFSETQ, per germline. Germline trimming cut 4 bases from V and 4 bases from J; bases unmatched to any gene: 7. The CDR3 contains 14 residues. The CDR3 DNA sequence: TGCGCCAGCAGCATAAGTGGGACAGTCTATGGCTACACCTTC. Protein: CASSISGTVYGYTF.

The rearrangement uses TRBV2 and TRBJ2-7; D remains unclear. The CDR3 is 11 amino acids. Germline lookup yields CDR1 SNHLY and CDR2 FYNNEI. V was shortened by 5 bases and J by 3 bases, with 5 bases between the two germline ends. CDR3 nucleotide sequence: TGTGCCAGCAGTCTTGTCTACGAGCAGTACTTC. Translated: CASSLVYEQYF.

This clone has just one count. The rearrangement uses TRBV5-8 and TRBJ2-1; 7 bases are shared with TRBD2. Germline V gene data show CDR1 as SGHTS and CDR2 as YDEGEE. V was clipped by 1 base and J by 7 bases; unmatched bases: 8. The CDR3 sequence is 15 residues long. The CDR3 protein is CASSLYSGMVNEQFF. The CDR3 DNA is TGTGCCAGCAGCTTGTACAGCGGGATGGTGAATGAGCAGTTCTTC.

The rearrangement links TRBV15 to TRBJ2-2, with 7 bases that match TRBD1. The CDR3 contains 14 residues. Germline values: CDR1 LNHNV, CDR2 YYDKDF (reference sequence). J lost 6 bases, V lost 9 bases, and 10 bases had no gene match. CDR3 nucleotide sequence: TGTGCCACTCTCGGTGACAGGGTACCCGGGGAGCTGTTTTTT. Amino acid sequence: CATLGDRVPGELFF.

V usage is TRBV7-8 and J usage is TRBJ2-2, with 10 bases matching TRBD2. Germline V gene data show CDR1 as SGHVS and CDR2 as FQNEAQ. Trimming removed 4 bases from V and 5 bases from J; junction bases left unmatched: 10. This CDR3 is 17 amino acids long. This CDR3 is CASSSRLAGVSTGELFF. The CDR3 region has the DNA TGTGCCAGCAGCTCCCGTCTAGCGGGAGTTTCTACCGGGGAGCTGTTTTTT. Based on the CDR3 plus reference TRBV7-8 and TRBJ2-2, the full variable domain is GAGVSQSPRYKVAKRGQDVALRCDPISGHVSLFWYQQALGQGPEFLTYFQNEAQLDKSGLPSDRFFAERPEGSVSTLKIQRTQQEDSAVYLCASSSRLAGVSTGELFFGEGSRLTVL.

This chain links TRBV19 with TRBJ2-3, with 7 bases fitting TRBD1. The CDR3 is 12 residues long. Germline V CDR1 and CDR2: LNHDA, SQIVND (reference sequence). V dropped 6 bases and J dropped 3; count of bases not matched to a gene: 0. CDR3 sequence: CASRGQTDTQYF. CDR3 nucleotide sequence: TGTGCCAGTAGGGGACAGACAGATACGCAGTATTTT.

The CDR3 region is CASSSEPGLPQYF. CDR3 bases: TGTGCCAGCAGCTCCGAACCGGGACTACCCCAGTATTTT. The chain employs TRBV7-2 and TRBJ2-3, with 7 positions matching TRBD2. This CDR3 region has 13 residues. CDR1 SGHTA and CDR2 FQGNSA come from the germline V gene. V lost 4 bases and J lost 12; bases outside the gene matches: 10.

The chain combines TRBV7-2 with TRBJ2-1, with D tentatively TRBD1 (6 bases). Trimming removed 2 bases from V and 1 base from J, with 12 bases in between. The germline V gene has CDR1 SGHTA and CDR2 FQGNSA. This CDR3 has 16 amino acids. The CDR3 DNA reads TGTGCCAGCAGCTTACTCGGACAGAGGTCCTACAATGAGCAGTTCTTC. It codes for CASSLLGQRSYNEQFF.

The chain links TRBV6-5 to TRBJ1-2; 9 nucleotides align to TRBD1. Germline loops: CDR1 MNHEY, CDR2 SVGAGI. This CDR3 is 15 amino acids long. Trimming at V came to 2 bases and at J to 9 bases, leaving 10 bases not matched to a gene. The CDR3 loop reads CASSYIGTGSISYTF. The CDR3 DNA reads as TGTGCCAGCAGTTACATTGGGACAGGGTCTATCAGCTACACCTTC.

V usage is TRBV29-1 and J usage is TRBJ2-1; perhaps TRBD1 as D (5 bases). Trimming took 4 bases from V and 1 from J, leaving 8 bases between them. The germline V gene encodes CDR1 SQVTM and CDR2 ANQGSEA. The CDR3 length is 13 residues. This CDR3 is CSVVRVSYNEQFF. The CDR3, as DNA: TGCAGCGTTGTCAGGGTTTCCTACAATGAGCAGTTCTTC.

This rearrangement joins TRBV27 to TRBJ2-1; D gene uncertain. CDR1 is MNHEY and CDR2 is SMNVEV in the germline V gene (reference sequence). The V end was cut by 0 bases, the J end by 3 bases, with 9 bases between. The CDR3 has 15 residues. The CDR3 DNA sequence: TGTGCCAGCAGTTTATCGAGCCTGAGCTACAATGAGCAGTTCTTC. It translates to CASSLSSLSYNEQFF.

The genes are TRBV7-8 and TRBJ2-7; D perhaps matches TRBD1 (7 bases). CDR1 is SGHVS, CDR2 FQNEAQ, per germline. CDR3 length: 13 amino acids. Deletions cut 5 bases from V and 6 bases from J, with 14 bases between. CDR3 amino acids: CASSQGGVREQYF. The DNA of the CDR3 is TGTGCCAGCAGCCAGGGGGGAGTACGCGAGCAGTACTTC.

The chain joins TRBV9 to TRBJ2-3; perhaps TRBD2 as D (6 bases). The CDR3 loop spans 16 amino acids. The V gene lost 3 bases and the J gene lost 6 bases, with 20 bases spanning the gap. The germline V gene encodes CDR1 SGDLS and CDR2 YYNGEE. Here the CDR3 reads CASSGRDSRLGDTQYF. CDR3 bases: TGTGCCAGCAGCGGCCGGGACTCAAGGCTCGGGGATACGCAGTATTTT.

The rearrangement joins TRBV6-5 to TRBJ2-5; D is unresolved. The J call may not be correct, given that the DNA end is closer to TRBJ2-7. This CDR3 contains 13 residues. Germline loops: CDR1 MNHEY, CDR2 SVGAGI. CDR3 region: CASSYSTQHEQYF. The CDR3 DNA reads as TGTGCCAGCAGTTACTCGACACAGCACGAGCAGTACTTC.

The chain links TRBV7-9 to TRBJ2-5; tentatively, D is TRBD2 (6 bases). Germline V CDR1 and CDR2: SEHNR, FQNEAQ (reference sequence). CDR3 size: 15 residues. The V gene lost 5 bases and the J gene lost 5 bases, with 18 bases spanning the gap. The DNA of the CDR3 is TGTGCCAGCAGCCGCCAACGCGGGGCGCGGGAGACCCAGTACTTC. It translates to CASSRQRGARETQYF.

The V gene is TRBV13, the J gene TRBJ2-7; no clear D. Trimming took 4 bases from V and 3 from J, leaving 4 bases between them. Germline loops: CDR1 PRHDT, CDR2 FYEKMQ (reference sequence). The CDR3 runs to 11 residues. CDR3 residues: CASSSNYEQYF. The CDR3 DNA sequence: TGTGCCAGCAGCTCTAACTACGAGCAGTACTTC.

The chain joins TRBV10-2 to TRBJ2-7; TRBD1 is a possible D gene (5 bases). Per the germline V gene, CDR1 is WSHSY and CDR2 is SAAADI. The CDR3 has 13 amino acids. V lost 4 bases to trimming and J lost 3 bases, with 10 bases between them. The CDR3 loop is CASSATRDYEQYF. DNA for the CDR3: TGCGCCAGCAGTGCAACCAGGGACTACGAGCAGTACTTC.